These 8 T cell receptor beta chains were sequenced from one sample in a study of Graves' ophthalmopathy and Graves' hyperthyroidism. For repertoire sequencing, the TCR beta CDR3 regions were amplified from RNA transcripts. Second-round multiplex PCR came after a first-round RT-PCR that employed HTBI primers. Each CDR3 protein is one row after TCRdb ran MiXCR on the multiplex PCR reads. The sample records 300,000 to 400,000 distinct CDR3 sequences, roughly 17% being singletons. Sequencing input: peripheral blood. The receptors shown here come from an adult woman with stable Graves' hyperthyroidism.

This clonotype was seen repeatedly, ten times or more. The V and J genes are TRBV7-9 and TRBJ1-2, with D possibly being TRBD1 (5 bases). Germline lookup yields CDR1 SEHNR and CDR2 FQNEAQ (reference sequence). This CDR3 comprises 15 residues. Trimming removed 2 bases at V and 0 bases at J, with 10 bases between. CDR3 sequence reads: CASSLTGNSNYGYTF. CDR3 DNA sequence: TGTGCCAGCAGCTTAACAGGAAACTCTAACTATGGCTACACCTTC.

This clonotype came up many times. The chain carries TRBV24-1 and TRBJ2-5; no reliable D call. The CDR3 is made up of 14 amino acids. Germline V gene sequence: CDR1 KGHDR, CDR2 SFDVKD. Trimming removed 8 bases at V and 3 bases at J, with 15 bases between. The CDR3 sequence: CATIPMDRKETQYF. The CDR3 DNA follows: TGTGCCACCATCCCCATGGACCGAAAAGAGACCCAGTACTTC.

This clonotype was detected once. This rearrangement joins TRBV11-2 to TRBJ1-1, with D possibly being TRBD1 (5 bases). V was shortened by 2 bases and J by 1 base, with 17 bases between the two germline ends. In germline, CDR1 is SGHAT, CDR2 FQNNGV. This CDR3 comprises 17 residues. This CDR3 reads CASSLFILGTTNTEAFF. The CDR3 DNA is TGTGCCAGCAGCTTATTTATTCTAGGGACGACGAACACTGAAGCTTTCTTT.

In its sample, this clonotype was seen many times. The chain is built from TRBV19 and TRBJ1-6; no clear D gene. V shed 3 bases and J shed 7 bases, with 10 bases lying between them. Germline V gene data show CDR1 as LNHDA and CDR2 as SQIVND (reference sequence). The length of the CDR3 is 14 residues. CDR3 residues: CASSIEHNNSPLHF. DNA of the CDR3: TGTGCCAGTAGTATTGAACACAACAATTCACCCCTCCACTTT.

This clonotype was detected many times. V usage is TRBV28 and J usage is TRBJ2-7, with a possible D match to TRBD1 (6 bases). V was pared by 6 bases and J by 3 bases, with 24 bases between. Germline lookup yields CDR1 MDHEN and CDR2 SYDVKM. CDR3 size: 17 residues. DNA of the CDR3: TGTGCCAGCAGCCCCCCCCACAGGGCCCCTCCCATCTACGAGCAGTACTTC. Its protein product is CASSPPHRAPPIYEQYF.

This clonotype has a handful of counts. Sequence at one end of the junction differs from germline and may be a read error. The chain carries TRBV30 and TRBJ1-3; no clear D. The CDR3 totals 13 residues. The germline V gene encodes CDR1 GTSNPN and CDR2 SVGIG (reference sequence). The CDR3 reads CAWNGYSGNTVYF. The CDR3 bases are TGTGCCTGGAACGGATACTCTGGAAACACCGTATATTTT.

This rearrangement joins TRBV4-1 to TRBJ2-7, with 10 bases lining up with TRBD2. Germline V lookup: CDR1 MGHRA, CDR2 YSYEKL. The ends lost 1 base at V and 2 bases at J; junction bases unmatched: 14. The CDR3 covers 19 residues. Here the CDR3 reads CASSQGVVKLAGRTYEQYF. DNA of the CDR3: TGCGCCAGCAGCCAAGGGGTAGTTAAACTAGCGGGAAGGACCTACGAGCAGTACTTC.

In this sample, this clonotype turned up many times. The V call is TRBV7-9, the J call TRBJ2-5; D unclear. The germline V gene has CDR1 SEHNR and CDR2 FQNEAQ (reference sequence). The CDR3 is made up of 13 amino acids. V dropped 1 base and J dropped 5 bases, with 8 bases sitting between them. CDR3 residues: CASSLEAFETQYF. The CDR3 nucleotides are TGTGCCAGCAGCTTAGAAGCGTTCGAGACCCAGTACTTC.